The present entry profiles one T cell receptor beta chain with its context. Its antigen remains unknown. This CDR3 region has 14 residues. Germline CDR1 WNHNN, CDR2 SYGVQD (reference sequence). V trimming: 3 bases; J trimming: 8 bases; junction bases outside the gene matches: 5. This sample was taken from a study of shared clonotypes between healthy human individuals. Study-level results: Donor scarcity curtailed the genetic and exposure-history diversity represented herein. Naive CD4 clonotypes overlapped across a handful of donors at about 5.3%.

Genomic DNA per cell subset filled all wells of several immunoSEQ plates. The data were produced by immunoSEQ multiplex PCR, yet TCRdb's version contains in-frame clones alone and is incomplete. The data show around 700,000 clones, about three quarters seen once. This clonotype was sampled from a woman younger than 45 in good health. Sequenced sample: memory CD4+ T cells sorted from blood. Subset indicated: CD45RA-negative fraction. V usage is TRBV10-1 and J usage is TRBJ2-2, with 8 bases identical to TRBD2. CDR3 sequence (DNA): TGCGCCAGCAGTGACATAGCGGGAAGGGGGGAGCTGTTTTTT. It yields the protein CASSDIAGRGELFF.